This T cell receptor beta chain was documented in a study of cytomegalovirus exposure and HLA in healthy donors. This clone was counted a single time. Only in-frame clones appear in the TCRdb table, and some are missing; sequencing was by immunoSEQ multiplex PCR. The table lists approximately 39,000 clones, around 93% of them singletons. Donors were drawn from the approximately 130-subject validation cohort, separate from the approximately 640-subject first cohort. The CDR3 is 17 residues long. Deletions cut 4 bases from V and 2 bases from J, with 17 bases between. CDR1 and CDR2 (germline): SNHLY, FYNNEI.

The rearrangement links TRBV2 to TRBJ1-4; D is possibly TRBD1 (5 bases). Material for sequencing was PBMCs. The TCR originated in a young man in good health and CMV-seronegative. The CDR3 DNA sequence: TGTGCCAGCAGTGTTATCCCGCAGGGTTCGACTAATGAAAAACTGTTTTTT. Amino acid sequence: CASSVIPQGSTNEKLFF.